Presented here are 26 T cell receptor beta chains from one specimen sequenced in a study of T cell responses to AZD1222 COVID-19 vaccine. Clones were sequenced by immunoSEQ multiplex PCR, and TCRdb holds only the in-frame ones, with some missing. The sample consists of just under 95,000 clones, 85% to 90% of them appearing once. Sequencing was performed on peripheral blood, taken on day 0 of AZD1222 vaccination. These receptors were obtained from an adult in good health.

This clone has only one observation. Written as DNA, the CDR3 is TGTGCCAGCAGTCTATTAGGACAGGGGAATGGCTACACCTTC. Protein product: CASSLLGQGNGYTF. V and J are TRBV6-1 and TRBJ1-2; 9 bases map to TRBD1. V lost 5 bases, J lost 6 bases, and 7 bases stayed unmatched. The CDR3 contains 14 residues. Germline lookup yields CDR1 MNHNS and CDR2 SASEGT.

The chain is built from TRBV6-2 or TRBV6-3 and TRBJ1-6, with TRBD1 matching 9 bases. The CDR3 runs to 16 residues. In germline, CDR1 is MNHEY, CDR2 SVGEGT. The junction had 10 bases not matched to a gene; V was cut back by 4 bases and J by 9 bases. The CDR3 loop reads CASSSTRQGGTSPLHF. For the CDR3, the DNA is TGTGCCAGCAGTTCAACCAGACAGGGGGGGACTTCACCCCTCCACTTT.

This clone was seen a handful of times. This sequence joins TRBV2 and TRBJ2-7; D gene uncertain. Per germline, CDR1 SNHLY and CDR2 FYNNEI. The CDR3 loop spans 13 amino acids. V was shortened by 5 bases and J by 6 bases, with 14 bases between the two germline ends. CDR3 sequence (DNA): TGTGCCAGCAGTAGGGCAGGCATCGGCGAGCAGTACTTC. Encoded protein: CASSRAGIGEQYF.

The chain uses TRBV24-1 and TRBJ2-5, with 13 bases identical to TRBD2. CDR1 KGHDR and CDR2 SFDVKD come from the germline V gene. This CDR3 has 17 residues. With 4 bases clipped from V and 5 bases from J, the junction kept 9 bases outside the gene matches. CDR3 loop: CATSDPRTSGSLETQYF. CDR3 nucleotides: TGTGCCACCAGTGACCCTCGGACTAGCGGGAGTCTTGAGACCCAGTACTTC.

The chain has TRBV18 and TRBJ2-1; D not resolved. Trimming pared 8 bases from V and 0 bases from J, leaving 11 bases between. Germline assignment: CDR1 KGHSH and CDR2 LQKENI. The CDR3 is 14 residues long. The CDR3 nucleotides are TGTGCCAGCGCAACTATTAGCTCCTACAATGAGCAGTTCTTC. Its translation is CASATISSYNEQFF.

The chain combines TRBV7-8 with TRBJ2-5, with D possibly being TRBD1 (6 bases). CDR3 length equals 14 residues. V was shortened by 7 bases and J by 0 bases, with 12 bases between the two germline ends. Germline lookup yields CDR1 SGHVS and CDR2 FQNEAQ. The CDR3 protein is CASTSGVYQETQYF. For the CDR3, the DNA is TGTGCCAGCACCTCAGGGGTTTACCAAGAGACCCAGTACTTC.

The chain is built from TRBV28 and TRBJ1-6; 9 nucleotides agree with TRBD1. J lost 9 bases, V lost 2 bases, and 2 bases had no gene match. Germline values: CDR1 MDHEN, CDR2 SYDVKM. The CDR3 sequence is 14 residues long. CDR3 sequence reads: CASSLNRGPSPLHF. The CDR3 nucleotides read TGTGCCAGCAGTTTAAACAGGGGGCCTTCACCCCTCCACTTT.

A single count supports this clone. Other DNA sequences from this sample encode an identical CDR3 as well. The J gene is TRBJ1-6, the V gene TRBV7-9; D is uncertain. Trimming pared 1 base from V and 5 bases from J, leaving 6 bases between. The CDR3 sequence is 14 residues long. Germline V gives CDR1 SEHNR, CDR2 FQNEAQ (reference sequence). The CDR3 reads CASSLGWDNSPLHF. CDR3 bases: TGTGCCAGCAGCTTAGGATGGGATAATTCACCCCTCCACTTT.

The rearrangement joins TRBV30 to TRBJ1-4; tentative D call: TRBD1 (5 bases). Germline V gives CDR1 GTSNPN, CDR2 SVGIG (reference sequence). V lost 2 bases, J lost 8 bases, and 12 bases lay in between. The CDR3 covers 13 residues. CDR3 protein: CAWSLGTGEKLFF. In DNA, the CDR3 is TGTGCCTGGAGTCTAGGGACTGGGGAAAAACTGTTTTTT.

The chain links TRBV5-1 to TRBJ1-1; D is perhaps TRBD1 (5 bases). The CDR3 extends over 13 amino acids. The germline V gene has CDR1 SGHRS and CDR2 YFSETQ. V lost 2 bases and J 1 base, leaving 6 bases between the germline ends. The CDR3 protein is CASSLGANTEAFF. CDR3 nucleotides: TGCGCCAGCAGCTTAGGGGCGAACACTGAAGCTTTCTTT.

This clone occurred a few times. The CDR3 loop reads CASSASTGVGNTIYF. The CDR3 bases are TGCGCCAGCAGTGCCTCAACAGGGGTTGGAAACACCATATATTTT. The chain links TRBV10-2 to TRBJ1-3, with TRBD1 matching over 7 bases. CDR3 length: 15 residues. J was trimmed by 3 bases and V by 4 bases; bases with no gene match: 6. Germline V gene data show CDR1 as WSHSY and CDR2 as SAAADI.

The V gene is TRBV6-5, the J gene TRBJ1-2, with TRBD1 matching 10 bases. Germline CDR1 MNHEY, CDR2 SVGAGI. The J segment lost 6 bases and the V segment lost 6 bases, leaving 4 bases of the junction unmatched. The CDR3 contains 13 residues. CDR3 amino acids: CASSLTGGDGYTF. The CDR3 DNA reads as TGTGCCAGCAGCCTGACAGGGGGCGATGGCTACACCTTC.

This clone was observed a few times. The rearrangement uses TRBV7-8 and TRBJ2-2; possibly TRBD2 for D (6 bases). With 4 bases removed from V and 4 bases from J, the gap between germline ends came to 19 bases. The CDR3 contains 17 residues. The germline gives CDR1 SGHVS, CDR2 FQNEAQ. CDR3 nucleotides: TGTGCCAGCAGCTGGGGACTCATTTTGACCTCCACCGGGGAGCTGTTTTTT. Its translation: CASSWGLILTSTGELFF.

V and J are TRBV24-1 and TRBJ2-5; D unclear. The CDR3 has 11 residues. CDR1 is KGHDR and CDR2 is SFDVKD in the germline V gene. The V and J ends lost 3 bases and 6 bases respectively, with 4 bases between them. The CDR3 sequence: CATSDQKTQYF. CDR3 coding DNA: TGTGCCACCAGTGATCAGAAGACCCAGTACTTC.

The V gene is TRBV28, the J gene TRBJ1-2; TRBD1 matches at 11 bases. CDR1 and CDR2 (germline): MDHEN, SYDVKM. This CDR3 is 14 amino acids long. V lost 5 bases to trimming and J lost 8 bases; unmatched junction nucleotides: 7. The DNA of the CDR3 is TGTGCCAGCAGTACCTTGGACAGGGGGCGCGGCTACACCTTC. This gives the protein CASSTLDRGRGYTF.

The chain combines TRBV12-3 or TRBV12-4 with TRBJ2-4; 7 nucleotides agree with TRBD1. J gave up 4 bases and V 5 bases, and 2 bases lay outside the gene matches. This CDR3 is built from 13 residues. The CDR3 region has the DNA TGTGCCAGCAGTCAGACAGGGAAAAACATTCAGTACTTC. Translating gives CASSQTGKNIQYF.

This clone was seen just once. CDR3 amino acids: CASSEAGGAQETQYF. The CDR3 coding sequence is TGTGCCAGCAGTGAAGCGGGGGGGGCCCAAGAGACCCAGTACTTC. The chain carries TRBV6-1 and TRBJ2-5, with TRBD2 as a possible D gene (7 bases). CDR1 is MNHNS, CDR2 SASEGT, per germline. This CDR3 contains 15 residues. Trimming stripped 0 bases from V and 1 base from J, with 9 bases between.

The rearrangement joins TRBV19 to TRBJ1-1, with 9 bases matching TRBD1. Trimming cost V 4 bases and J 5 bases; bases outside gene matches: 5. Germline V lookup: CDR1 LNHDA, CDR2 SQIVND (reference sequence). This CDR3 spans 14 amino acids. The CDR3 here is CASSRDREGTEAFF. The CDR3 DNA follows: TGTGCCAGTAGTAGGGACAGGGAGGGGACTGAAGCTTTCTTT.

In the case of this clone: At one end the junction does not follow the germline gene, possibly because of a read error. The chain is built from TRBV16 and TRBJ2-7; D may correspond to TRBD1 or TRBD2 (5 bases each). The CDR3 length is 15 residues. CDR1 is KGHSY, CDR2 FQNENV, per germline. CDR3 bases: TGTGCCTGCAGCCATTCGATTACTGGGACCGACGAGCAGTACTTC. Its translation is CACSHSITGTDEQYF.

The chain uses TRBV6-1 and TRBJ1-5; D gene unclear. Germline CDR1 MNHNS, CDR2 SASEGT. V dropped 1 base and J dropped 1 base, with 5 bases sitting between them. This CDR3 comprises 14 residues. CDR3 bases: TGTGCCAGCAGTGAAGGGTTAAGCAATCAGCCCCAGCATTTT. This sequence encodes CASSEGLSNQPQHF.

CDR3 amino acids: CASSKWGRNNEQFF. The CDR3 DNA is TGTGCCAGCAGTAAATGGGGCCGGAACAATGAGCAGTTCTTC. The chain has TRBV27 and TRBJ2-1, with D maybe TRBD1 (5 bases). The germline CDR1 and CDR2 sequences are MNHEY and SMNVEV (reference sequence). CDR3 length: 14 amino acids. Between the trimmed V and J ends, which lost 5 bases and 5 bases, there was a span of 13 bases.

The rearrangement uses TRBV28 and TRBJ1-5, with D possibly matching TRBD1 (5 bases). The CDR3 length is 17 residues. Trimming left V 3 bases short and J 4 bases short, with 19 bases between. Germline CDR1 and CDR2: MDHEN and SYDVKM. As DNA, the CDR3 is TGTGCCAGCAGTTTGGGTGGCAGGGCGGGTGGAAATCAGCCCCAGCATTTT. Translated: CASSLGGRAGGNQPQHF.

This CDR3 is CASSSLRGGSTDTQYF. CDR3 nucleotides: TGTGCCAGCAGCTCCCTCCGCGGGGGGAGCACAGATACGCAGTATTTT. This rearrangement joins TRBV5-8 to TRBJ2-3; 8 bases line up with TRBD2. Trimming removed 3 bases from V and 0 bases from J; junction bases left unmatched: 6. Germline V gene lookup returns CDR1 SGHTS and CDR2 YDEGEE. The CDR3 is 16 residues long.

This chain connects TRBV5-6 to TRBJ2-3; D is uncertain. This CDR3 is 16 amino acids long. CDR1 and CDR2 (germline): SGHDT, YYEEEE. V was trimmed by 0 bases and J by 2 bases, leaving 13 bases between them. The CDR3 DNA sequence: TGTGCCAGCAGCTTGGGTTTATTTGGAAACACAGATACGCAGTATTTT. Protein sequence: CASSLGLFGNTDTQYF.

The chain uses TRBV9 and TRBJ2-5, with a tentative D call TRBD2 (5 bases). V was trimmed by 3 bases and J by 1 base, leaving 19 bases between them. Germline V gene lookup returns CDR1 SGDLS and CDR2 YYNGEE. The CDR3 runs 17 residues. The CDR3 is CASSAQALAGFQETQYF. CDR3 coding DNA: TGTGCCAGCAGCGCCCAAGCCCTCGCGGGCTTCCAAGAGACCCAGTACTTC.

The rearrangement uses TRBV20-1 and TRBJ2-5; D is ambiguous. Germline assignment: CDR1 DFQATT and CDR2 SNEGSKA (reference sequence). V lost 6 bases, J lost 5 bases, and 10 bases lay in between. The CDR3 covers 11 residues. CDR3 in amino acids: CSATVGETQYF. CDR3 sequence (DNA): TGCAGTGCAACCGTGGGGGAGACCCAGTACTTC.